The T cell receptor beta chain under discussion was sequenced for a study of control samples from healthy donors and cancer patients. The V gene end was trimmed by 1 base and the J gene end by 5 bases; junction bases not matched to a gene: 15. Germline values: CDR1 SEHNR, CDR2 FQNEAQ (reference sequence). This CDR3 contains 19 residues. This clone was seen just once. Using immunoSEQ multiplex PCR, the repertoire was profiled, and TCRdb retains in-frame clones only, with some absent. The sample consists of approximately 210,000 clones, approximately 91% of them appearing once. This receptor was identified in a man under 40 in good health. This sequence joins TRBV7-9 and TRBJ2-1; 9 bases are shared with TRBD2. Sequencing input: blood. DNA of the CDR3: TGTGCCAGCAGCTTAGGTCATCCCGGCGGGGGGGCATTTGACAATGAGCAGTTCTTC. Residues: CASSLGHPGGGAFDNEQFF.